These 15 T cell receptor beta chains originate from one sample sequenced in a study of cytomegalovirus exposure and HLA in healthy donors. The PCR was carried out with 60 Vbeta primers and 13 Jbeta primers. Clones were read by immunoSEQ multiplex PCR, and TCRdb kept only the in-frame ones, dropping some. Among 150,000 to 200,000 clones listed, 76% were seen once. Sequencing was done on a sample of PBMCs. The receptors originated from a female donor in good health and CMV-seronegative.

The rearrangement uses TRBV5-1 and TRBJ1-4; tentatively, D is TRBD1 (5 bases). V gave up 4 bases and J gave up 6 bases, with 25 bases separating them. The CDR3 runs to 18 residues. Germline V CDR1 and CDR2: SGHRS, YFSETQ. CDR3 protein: CASSLGFDRQGGHEKLFF. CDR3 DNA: TGCGCCAGCAGCCTGGGTTTCGATAGGCAGGGAGGGCATGAAAAACTGTTTTTT.

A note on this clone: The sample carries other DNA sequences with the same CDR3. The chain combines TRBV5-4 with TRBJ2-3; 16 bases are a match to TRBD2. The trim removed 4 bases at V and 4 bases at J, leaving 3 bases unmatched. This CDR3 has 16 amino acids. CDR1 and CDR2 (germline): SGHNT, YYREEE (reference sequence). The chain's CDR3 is CASSPGLAGGSDTQYF. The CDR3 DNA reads TGTGCCAGCAGCCCGGGACTAGCGGGGGGGTCAGATACGCAGTATTTT. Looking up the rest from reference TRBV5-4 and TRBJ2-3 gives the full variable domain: ETGVTQSPTHLIKTRGQQVTLRCSSQSGHNTVSWYQQALGQGPQFIFQYYREEENGRGNFPPRFSGLQFPNYSSELNVNALELDDSALYLCASSPGLAGGSDTQYFGPGTRLTVL.

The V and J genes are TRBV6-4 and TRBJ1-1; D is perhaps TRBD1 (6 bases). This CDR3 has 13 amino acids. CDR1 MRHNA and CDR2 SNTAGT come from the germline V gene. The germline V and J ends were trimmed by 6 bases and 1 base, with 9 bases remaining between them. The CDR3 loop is CASRRTANTEAFF. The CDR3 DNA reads TGTGCCAGCAGGCGGACAGCGAACACTGAAGCTTTCTTT.

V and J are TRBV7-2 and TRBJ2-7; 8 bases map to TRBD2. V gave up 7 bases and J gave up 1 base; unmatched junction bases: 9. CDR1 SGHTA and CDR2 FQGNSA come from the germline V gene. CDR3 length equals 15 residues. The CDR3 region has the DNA TGTGCCAGCACCCTCATGGCTAGCGGGTCCTACGAGCAGTACTTC. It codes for CASTLMASGSYEQYF.

This CDR3 is CASSNLIGDEQFF. Written as DNA, the CDR3 is TGTGCCAGCAGCAACCTAATAGGGGATGAGCAGTTCTTC. V is TRBV6-5 and J is TRBJ2-1, with TRBD1 as a possible D gene (5 bases). The V and J ends lost 6 bases and 8 bases respectively, with 14 bases between them. Looked up from germline, CDR1 is MNHEY and CDR2 is SVGAGI. This CDR3 has 13 residues.

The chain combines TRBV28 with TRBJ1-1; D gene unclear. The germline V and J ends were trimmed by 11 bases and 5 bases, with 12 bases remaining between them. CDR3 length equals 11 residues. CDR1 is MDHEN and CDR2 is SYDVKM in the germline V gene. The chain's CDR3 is CAAVAETEAFF. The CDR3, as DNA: TGTGCCGCGGTGGCTGAGACTGAAGCTTTCTTT.

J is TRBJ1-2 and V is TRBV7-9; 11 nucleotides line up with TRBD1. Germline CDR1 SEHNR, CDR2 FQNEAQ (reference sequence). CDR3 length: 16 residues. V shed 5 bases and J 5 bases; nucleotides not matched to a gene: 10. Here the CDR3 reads CASSANRDRGRYGYTF. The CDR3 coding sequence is TGTGCCAGCAGCGCAAACCGGGACAGGGGGAGATATGGCTACACCTTC.

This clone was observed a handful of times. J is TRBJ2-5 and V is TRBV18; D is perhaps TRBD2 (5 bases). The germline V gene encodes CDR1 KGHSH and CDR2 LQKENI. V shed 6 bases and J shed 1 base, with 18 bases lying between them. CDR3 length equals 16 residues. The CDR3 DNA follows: TGTGCCAGCTCCCAATACATCCCAAGCGGCCAAGAGACCCAGTACTTC. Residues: CASSQYIPSGQETQYF.

CDR3 in amino acids: CASSLATWGGGELFF. CDR3 nucleotide sequence: TGTGCCAGCAGTCTAGCGACGTGGGGTGGGGGGGAGCTGTTTTTT. J is TRBJ2-2 and V is TRBV2, with D perhaps TRBD2 (6 bases). The CDR3 is made up of 15 amino acids. In germline, CDR1 is SNHLY, CDR2 FYNNEI. The V end was cut by 5 bases, the J end by 8 bases, with 18 bases between.

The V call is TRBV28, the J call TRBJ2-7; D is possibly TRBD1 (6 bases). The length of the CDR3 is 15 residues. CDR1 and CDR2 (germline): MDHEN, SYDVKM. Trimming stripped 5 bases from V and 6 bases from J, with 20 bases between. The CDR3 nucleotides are TGTGCCAGCAGTCCAGGGGCGCTGGGCCCTAGCGAGCAGTACTTC. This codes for CASSPGALGPSEQYF.

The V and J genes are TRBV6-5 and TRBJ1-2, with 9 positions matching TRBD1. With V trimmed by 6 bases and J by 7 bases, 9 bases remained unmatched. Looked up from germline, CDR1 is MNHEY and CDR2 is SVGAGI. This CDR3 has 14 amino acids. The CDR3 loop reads CASRRPGTGTGYTF. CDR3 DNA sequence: TGTGCCAGCAGGCGGCCCGGGACAGGGACTGGCTACACCTTC.

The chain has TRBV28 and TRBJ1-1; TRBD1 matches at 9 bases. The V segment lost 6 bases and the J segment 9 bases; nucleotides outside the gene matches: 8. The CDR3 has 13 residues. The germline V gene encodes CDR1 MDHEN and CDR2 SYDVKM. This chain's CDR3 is CASSSTGGSKAFF. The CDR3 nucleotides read TGTGCCAGCAGCTCTACAGGGGGCTCGAAAGCTTTCTTT.

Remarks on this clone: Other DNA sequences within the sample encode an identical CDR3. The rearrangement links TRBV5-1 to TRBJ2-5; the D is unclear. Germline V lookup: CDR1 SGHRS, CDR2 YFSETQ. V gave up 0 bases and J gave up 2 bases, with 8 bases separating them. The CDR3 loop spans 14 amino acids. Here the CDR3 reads CASSLGEVQETQYF. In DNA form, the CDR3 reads TGCGCCAGCAGCTTGGGAGAAGTTCAAGAGACCCAGTACTTC.

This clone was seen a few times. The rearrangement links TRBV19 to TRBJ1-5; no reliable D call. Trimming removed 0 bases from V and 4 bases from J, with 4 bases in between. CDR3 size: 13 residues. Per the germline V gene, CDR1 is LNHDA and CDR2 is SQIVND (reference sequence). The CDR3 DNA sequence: TGTGCCAGTAGTATAGAGGAGAATCAGCCCCAGCATTTT. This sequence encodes CASSIEENQPQHF.

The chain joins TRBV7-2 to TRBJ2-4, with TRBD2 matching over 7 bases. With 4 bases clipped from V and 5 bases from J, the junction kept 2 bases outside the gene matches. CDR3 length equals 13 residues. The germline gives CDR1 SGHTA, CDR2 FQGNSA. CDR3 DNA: TGTGCCAGCAGCTCCCGGGGGGAAAACATTCAGTACTTC. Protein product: CASSSRGENIQYF.